Below are 20 T cell receptor beta chains sequenced from a single sample in a study of blood T cell repertoires in COVID-19. The repertoire was sequenced with immunoSEQ multiplex PCR; TCRdb's copy has only in-frame clones and lacks some. The repertoire holds approximately 300,000 clones, with just under 90% as singletons. Source material: PBMCs or T cells enriched from blood (not recorded which). The receptors originated from a woman aged 30 to 39 who had recovered from COVID-19.

This chain uses TRBV5-4 with TRBJ2-7, with a possible D match to TRBD1 (8 bases). CDR1 and CDR2 (germline): SGHNT, YYREEE (reference sequence). Trimming pared 2 bases from V and 3 bases from J, leaving 30 bases between. The length of the CDR3 is 20 residues. The CDR3 DNA sequence: TGTGCCAGCAGCTTCGTCGGGGGGACAGGAGTCCTAGGAGGGCTCTACGAGCAGTACTTC. Translating gives CASSFVGGTGVLGGLYEQYF.

This chain connects TRBV5-4 to TRBJ1-6; D perhaps matches TRBD1 (6 bases). Germline lookup yields CDR1 SGHNT and CDR2 YYREEE (reference sequence). The CDR3 covers 16 residues. The V gene lost 0 bases and the J gene lost 6 bases, with 13 bases spanning the gap. CDR3 coding DNA: TGTGCCAGCAGCTTGGGTTCTAGGACAGCTAATTCACCCCTCCACTTT. Amino acids: CASSLGSRTANSPLHF.

V usage is TRBV14 and J usage is TRBJ2-7; 8 nucleotides match TRBD1. The germline gives CDR1 SGHDN, CDR2 FVKESK. The V segment lost 6 bases and the J segment 7 bases; nucleotides outside the gene matches: 5. The CDR3 runs 12 residues. The DNA of the CDR3 is TGTGCCAGCAGGACAGGGGCGGGAGAGCAGTACTTC. Translation: CASRTGAGEQYF.

Written as DNA, the CDR3 is TGTGCCAGCAGCTTAGTCTCAGGGAATAATTCACCCCTCCACTTT. This translates into CASSLVSGNNSPLHF. The V and J genes are TRBV7-2 and TRBJ1-6; D perhaps matches TRBD1 (5 bases). With 1 base removed from V and 5 bases from J, the gap between germline ends came to 9 bases. CDR1 is SGHTA, CDR2 FQGNSA, per germline. The CDR3 totals 15 residues.

This chain links TRBV24-1 with TRBJ2-3; TRBD1 matches 12 bases. The CDR3 contains 13 residues. Germline V gene data show CDR1 as KGHDR and CDR2 as SFDVKD. The V gene end was trimmed by 8 bases and the J gene end by 11 bases; junction bases not matched to a gene: 7. This CDR3 is CATKGQGAGRQYF. The DNA of the CDR3 is TGTGCCACCAAGGGACAGGGGGCGGGTCGGCAGTATTTT.

In its sample, this clone was seen a few times. The V and J genes are TRBV11-1 and TRBJ2-3; D is unresolved. This CDR3 contains 14 residues. Trimming took off 2 bases at V and 0 bases at J, with 6 bases between the two ends. Germline V gives CDR1 SGHAT, CDR2 FQDESV (reference sequence). The CDR3 spells CASSLTRSTDTQYF. CDR3 nucleotides: TGTGCCAGCAGCTTAACCCGGAGCACAGATACGCAGTATTTT.

The J gene is TRBJ1-4, the V gene TRBV19; no definite D call. Germline loops: CDR1 LNHDA, CDR2 SQIVND (reference sequence). Between the trimmed V and J ends, which lost 2 bases and 8 bases, there was a span of 15 bases. The CDR3 runs to 15 residues. DNA for the CDR3: TGTGCCAGTAGTATACTCAACGTTGAAGCGGAAAAACTGTTTTTT. Translation: CASSILNVEAEKLFF. Based on the CDR3 plus reference TRBV19 and TRBJ1-4, the full variable domain is DGGITQSPKYLFRKEGQNVTLSCEQNLNHDAMYWYRQDPGQGLRLIYYSQIVNDFQKGDIAEGYSVSREKKESFPLTVTSAQKNPTAFYLCASSILNVEAEKLFFGSGTQLSVL.

CDR3 sequence: CASSSPGLHNQPQHF. The CDR3 coding sequence is TGTGCCAGTAGTTCCCCGGGTCTCCACAATCAGCCCCAGCATTTT. The chain joins TRBV19 to TRBJ1-5; no reliable D call. V lost 5 bases and J 3 bases, leaving 14 bases between the germline ends. Germline V lookup: CDR1 LNHDA, CDR2 SQIVND (reference sequence). CDR3 length: 15 amino acids.

DNA of the CDR3: TGTGCCAGCAGCCAAGCACCAGGCAGCAATCAGCCCCAGCATTTT. Protein sequence: CASSQAPGSNQPQHF. The chain couples TRBV3-1 (or the pseudogene TRBV3-2) to TRBJ1-5; D gene uncertain. The length of the CDR3 is 15 residues. Germline V lookup: CDR1 LGHDT, CDR2 YNNKEL (reference sequence). V was pared by 1 base and J by 1 base, with 8 bases between.

The chain carries TRBV6-5 and TRBJ1-2; TRBD1 agrees at 8 bases. J gave up 10 bases and V 5 bases, and 6 bases lay outside the gene matches. CDR3 length: 12 residues. The germline V gene has CDR1 MNHEY and CDR2 SVGAGI. CDR3 sequence reads: CASSIPDRVYTF. The CDR3 nucleotides are TGTGCCAGCAGTATACCGGACAGGGTCTACACCTTC.

The gene calls are TRBV7-3 and TRBJ2-5, with 7 bases lining up with TRBD1. Germline V gene sequence: CDR1 SGHTA, CDR2 FQGTGA. The CDR3 has 13 residues. V gave up 5 bases and J gave up 4 bases; unmatched junction bases: 4. DNA for the CDR3: TGTGCCAGCAGCCGACAGGGCCTAGAGACCCAGTACTTC. It specifies CASSRQGLETQYF. Supplemented by reference TRBV7-3 and TRBJ2-5, the full variable domain reads GAGVSQTPSNKVTEKGKYVELRCDPISGHTALYWYRQSLGQGPEFLIYFQGTGAADDSGLPNDRFFAVRPEGSVSTLKIQRTERGDSAVYLCASSRQGLETQYFGPGTRLLVL.

In its sample, this clone was seen once. The chain employs TRBV11-2 and TRBJ2-7, with D maybe TRBD1 (6 bases). Germline loops: CDR1 SGHAT, CDR2 FQNNGV. CDR3 length equals 12 residues. V was cut by 5 bases and J by 6 bases, with 11 bases left in between. CDR3 loop: CASSNRVGEQYF. Written as DNA, the CDR3 is TGTGCCAGCAGCAACAGGGTTGGCGAGCAGTACTTC.

The chain couples TRBV6-1 to TRBJ1-5; 9 bases are shared with TRBD1. The CDR3 is 16 amino acids. The ends lost 4 bases at V and 5 bases at J; junction bases unmatched: 9. Per germline, CDR1 MNHNS and CDR2 SASEGT. CDR3 in DNA: TGTGCCAGCAGTGTATCAGGGACAGGGTTCGATCAGCCCCAGCATTTT. This sequence encodes CASSVSGTGFDQPQHF.

V is TRBV27 and J is TRBJ1-2, with a weak D call TRBD1 (6 bases). The CDR3 extends over 13 amino acids. Germline assignment: CDR1 MNHEY and CDR2 SMNVEV (reference sequence). Trimming removed 6 bases from V and 1 base from J, with 9 bases in between. DNA of the CDR3: TGTGCCAGCAGGAAGGGGGTTAACTATGGCTACACCTTC. Its protein product is CASRKGVNYGYTF.

The gene calls are TRBV30 and TRBJ1-6, with D uncertain. The germline CDR1 and CDR2 sequences are GTSNPN and SVGIG (reference sequence). The CDR3 extends over 16 amino acids. V was trimmed by 4 bases and J by 0 bases, leaving 13 bases between them. In DNA form, the CDR3 reads TGTGCCTGGATTCTGCGAGAGAGCTCCTATAATTCACCCCTCCACTTT. This gives the protein CAWILRESSYNSPLHF. Using reference TRBV30 and TRBJ1-6 for the parts outside the CDR3, the full variable domain is SQTIHQWPATLVQPVGSPLSLECTVEGTSNPNLYWYRQAAGRGLQLLFYSVGIGQISSEVPQNLSASRPQDRQFILSSKKLLLSDSGFYLCAWILRESSYNSPLHFGNGTRLTVT.

The chain is built from TRBV5-6 and TRBJ1-5; D uncertain. Deletions cut 1 base from V and 6 bases from J, with 14 bases between. There are 15 residues in the CDR3. Germline-derived CDR1 and CDR2 are SGHDT and YYEEEE. CDR3 nucleotides: TGTGCCAGCAGCTTGACGCTGGCAGGTCGTCAGCCCCAGCATTTT. This codes for CASSLTLAGRQPQHF. Complete variable domain (other parts from reference TRBV5-6 and TRBJ1-5): DAGVTQSPTHLIKTRGQQVTLRCSPKSGHDTVSWYQQALGQGPQFIFQYYEEEERQRGNFPDRFSGHQFPNYSSELNVNALLLGDSALYLCASSLTLAGRQPQHFGDGTRLSIL.

The chain recombines TRBV24-1 with TRBJ2-5; 11 nucleotides agree with TRBD1. The V segment lost 9 bases and the J segment 4 bases; nucleotides outside the gene matches: 6. This CDR3 region has 14 residues. CDR1 and CDR2 (germline): KGHDR, SFDVKD. DNA of the CDR3: TGTGCCACCGGTGGACAGGGGGCGGGAGAGACCCAGTACTTC. Protein product: CATGGQGAGETQYF.

The chain carries TRBV18 and TRBJ2-5; D is possibly TRBD1 (5 bases). Germline loops: CDR1 KGHSH, CDR2 LQKENI. The CDR3 runs 14 residues. V shed 0 bases and J shed 5 bases, with 10 bases lying between them. The CDR3 loop reads CASSPPGRTETQYF. CDR3 sequence (DNA): TGTGCCAGCTCACCACCGGGGCGGACGGAGACCCAGTACTTC.

The chain employs TRBV11-3 and TRBJ2-1; D perhaps matches TRBD1 (7 bases). CDR3 length: 14 amino acids. V dropped 5 bases and J dropped 9 bases, with 17 bases sitting between them. The germline V gene encodes CDR1 SGHNT and CDR2 YENEEA. CDR3 region: CASSRGTASVEQFF. As DNA, the CDR3 is TGTGCCAGCAGCCGGGGGACAGCATCTGTTGAGCAGTTCTTC.

The chain is built from TRBV19 and TRBJ1-2; D unclear. Trimming pared 7 bases from V and 4 bases from J, leaving 19 bases between. There are 15 residues in the CDR3. Germline V gives CDR1 LNHDA, CDR2 SQIVND (reference sequence). DNA of the CDR3: TGTGCCAGTACCCAAGGAGGAGGGAGGAGCTATGGCTACACCTTC. Encoded protein: CASTQGGGRSYGYTF.